This record concerns one T cell receptor (beta chain) sequence. Its recognized antigen is unknown. Base qualities were left out, and no much larger clone turns up one base away. The sample originates from a study of blood T cell repertoires in COVID-19 (dated by TCRdb to the early 2020s). The study in broad terms: Samples from collaborators originated in the United States, Italy and Spain and spanned both the acute and convalescent phases of COVID-19. The prospective study material was composed of cDNA or gDNA derived from T cells, B-cell-depleted T cells, or PBMCs. Subjects who had been exposed to COVID-19, were actively infected with it, or had recovered from it provided the deeply sampled blood TCRbeta repertoires that made up the dataset. The repertoires were released in a freely available public database meant as a resource for research on the immune response to SARS-CoV-2. The samples were drawn from the first 160 participants of the ongoing ImmuneRACE study and from about 1,200 subjects provided by 6 global collaborators. Nearly every sample came with metadata listing a de-identified subject ID, COVID-19 status, age in years and sex. Where available, HLA class I and class II types were obtained from metadata supplied by the sample provider rather than from assay-based typing.

Overall results and qualifications from the work: The quantity of clinical and demographic metadata differed by source and by participant and was supplied without curation.

The immunoSEQ Assay, a bias-controlled multiplex PCR, was used to amplify TCRbeta CDR3 regions from genomic DNA. The authors' pipeline ran thus. Within the assay, amplification of reference gene primers was used to estimate how many nucleated cells each sample contained. To quantify the absolute abundance of each unique TCRbeta CDR3 rearrangement, sequence reads were collapsed and filtered. Productive Simpson clonality was computed per sample as the square root of Simpson's diversity index over productive rearrangements. This is the immuneACCESS table as TCRdb keeps it, with only in-frame sequences that have V and J called. A part of the clones is gone; compared with another copy, unresolved V genes explain less than half, and the rest is unexplained. V and J calls and clone size are copied from that table; D and trimming were computed from the DNA. Present in this sample are some 160,000 clones, around 83% of which were seen just once. 13% of the sample rests with the top ten.

Relative to germline, V is missing 5 bases and J is missing 12 bases, with 13 bases of the junction outside any gene match. The germline V gene encodes CDR1 SGHTS and CDR2 YDEGEE. The CDR3 numbers 15 residues from cysteine through phenylalanine. Of all the DNA, just the CDR3 is kept, 45 bases in frame from base 1. Another Seattle source contributed samples from volunteer blood donors who had recovered from COVID-19. Collaborating institutions collected whole blood in K2EDTA tubes following their own protocols. For TCRbeta analysis, collaborators shipped samples in one of three forms: frozen whole blood, isolated PBMCs, or DNA extracted from either of those sample types.

Specimen: peripheral blood. This sequence originates from a man in his 70s who had recovered from COVID-19. Here the chain combines TRBV5-8 and TRBJ2-1, and 11 junction bases match TRBD2. The bases read TGTGCCAGCAGGAGGGGACTAGCGGAGGGGTTGGGGCAGTTCTTC. This gives the protein CASRRGLAEGLGQFF.